The text below deals with one T cell receptor (beta chain). The antigen is undetermined. The sample originates from a study of cytomegalovirus exposure and HLA in healthy donors. Notes on the study in general: With further analysis later on, most CMV-associated TCR beta chains appeared HLA-restricted. The records held CMV serostatus as the only immune exposure information. Because they were indistinguishable, some V segments, including TRBV6-2 and TRBV6-3, were excluded. It was reportedly the case that the classifier diagnosed cytomegalovirus status with high specificity and sensitivity.

This CDR3 contains 13 residues. Trimming cost V 7 bases and J 3 bases, with 12 bases left between them. CDR1 is MNHNS, CDR2 SASEGT, per germline. The PCR had 60 Vbeta and 13 Jbeta primers. Sequenced by immunoSEQ multiplex PCR; TCRdb stores in-frame clones only, minus some. The profile shows approximately 190,000 clones, 75% to 90% of them singletons. This sequence joins TRBV6-1 and TRBJ1-2, with unresolved D. Sequenced material: PBMCs. The origin of this receptor is a man aged 35 to 55 in good health and CMV-seropositive. CDR3 amino acids: CASIEYQDYGYTF. CDR3 DNA: TGTGCCAGCATTGAGTATCAGGACTATGGCTACACCTTC.